What follows are 16 T cell receptor beta chains derived from one specimen sequenced in a study of blood T cell repertoires in COVID-19. Only in-frame clones appear in the TCRdb table, and some are missing; sequencing was by immunoSEQ multiplex PCR. The sample shows about 95,000 clones, roughly 80% of them seen only once. Sequenced material: peripheral blood. Receptors were obtained from a man at least 80 years old with COVID-19, enrolled during active disease.

This chain joins TRBV18 and TRBJ1-2; D gene uncertain. Germline values: CDR1 KGHSH, CDR2 LQKENI. V shed 2 bases and J shed 6 bases, with 10 bases lying between them. The CDR3 contains 13 residues. The DNA for the CDR3 is TGTGCCAGCTCACCATCGGGGAAACATGGCTACACCTTC. Encoded protein: CASSPSGKHGYTF.

V usage is TRBV19 and J usage is TRBJ1-1, with D uncertain. CDR3 length equals 14 residues. Trimming pared 3 bases from V and 5 bases from J, leaving 13 bases between. Germline CDR1 reads LNHDA; CDR2 reads SQIVND (reference sequence). The CDR3 is CASSMNGERTEAFF. CDR3 nucleotide sequence: TGTGCCAGTAGTATGAATGGGGAGAGGACTGAAGCTTTCTTT.

The chain joins TRBV19 to TRBJ1-5; 8 bases fit TRBD1. Germline trimming cut 4 bases from V and 2 bases from J; bases unmatched to any gene: 7. CDR3 size: 16 residues. The V gene's germline CDR1 is LNHDA and CDR2 SQIVND (reference sequence). CDR3 in amino acids: CASSRTGYGGNQPQHF. CDR3 nucleotide sequence: TGTGCCAGTAGTAGGACAGGGTATGGTGGCAATCAGCCCCAGCATTTT.

The genes are TRBV10-2 and TRBJ1-6; 7 bases match TRBD1. This CDR3 is built from 14 residues. CDR1 and CDR2 (germline): WSHSY, SAAADI. V lost 4 bases and J lost 7; bases outside the gene matches: 4. The CDR3 coding sequence is TGCGCCAGCAGTGGAAGGGGGCAGAATTCACCCCTCCACTTT. It codes for CASSGRGQNSPLHF.

V usage is TRBV18 and J usage is TRBJ2-2, with 8 positions matching TRBD1. The CDR3 sequence is 14 residues long. The germline V gene encodes CDR1 KGHSH and CDR2 LQKENI. After removal of 5 bases from V and 6 bases from J, the junction contained 5 bases not matched to a gene. The CDR3 loop reads CASSEGQGAGELFF. The CDR3 nucleotides are TGTGCCAGCTCAGAAGGACAGGGTGCCGGGGAGCTGTTTTTT.

The V call is TRBV7-2, the J call TRBJ2-1, with 12 nucleotides matching TRBD2. V was clipped by 1 base and J by 0 bases; unmatched bases: 7. Per the germline V gene, CDR1 is SGHTA and CDR2 is FQGNSA. This CDR3 spans 19 amino acids. The CDR3 bases are TGTGCCAGCAGCTTAGGACTCTTACTAGCGGGGGGCTCCTACAATGAGCAGTTCTTC. Translated, it gives CASSLGLLLAGGSYNEQFF.

The chain carries TRBV6-1 and TRBJ1-1; D call uncertain. Germline V gene data show CDR1 as MNHNS and CDR2 as SASEGT. The CDR3 has 13 residues. With 3 bases removed from V and 1 base from J, the gap between germline ends came to 6 bases. Written as DNA, the CDR3 is TGTGCCAGCAGTGACCTTAGGAACACTGAAGCTTTCTTT. This translates into CASSDLRNTEAFF.

The rearrangement uses TRBV5-6 and TRBJ1-2; TRBD1 might be the D (5 bases). Germline CDR1 and CDR2: SGHDT and YYEEEE. Trimming left V 4 bases short and J 5 bases short, with 15 bases between. The CDR3 sequence is 14 residues long. This CDR3 reads CASSLVQGLYGYTF. The DNA of the CDR3 is TGTGCCAGCAGCCTAGTTCAGGGATTGTATGGCTACACCTTC.

The chain employs TRBV7-9 and TRBJ1-2, with TRBD1 as a possible D gene (5 bases). Trimming took off 3 bases at V and 8 bases at J, with 13 bases between the two ends. CDR3 length: 13 residues. CDR1 SEHNR and CDR2 FQNEAQ come from the germline V gene (reference sequence). The CDR3 sequence is CASSLETALGYTF. The CDR3 nucleotides are TGTGCCAGCAGCTTGGAGACAGCCTTGGGCTACACCTTC.

This clone was seen more than once but under ten times. The rearrangement links TRBV7-2 to TRBJ2-2; 7 nucleotides line up with TRBD2. This CDR3 spans 15 amino acids. CDR1 is SGHTA and CDR2 is FQGNSA in the germline V gene. V shed 1 base, J shed 5 bases, and the junction held 4 bases outside the gene matches. Here the CDR3 reads CASSLEVGGTGELFF. Written as DNA, the CDR3 is TGTGCCAGCAGCTTAGAAGTGGGAGGGACCGGGGAGCTGTTTTTT. Full variable domain (rest looked up from reference TRBV7-2 and TRBJ2-2): GAGVSQSPSNKVTEKGKDVELRCDPISGHTALYWYRQSLGQGLEFLIYFQGNSAPDKSGLPSDRFSAERTGGSVSTLTIQRTQQEDSAVYLCASSLEVGGTGELFFGEGSRLTVL.

The V call is TRBV4-3, the J call TRBJ1-2, with TRBD1 identical over 7 bases. V trimming: 0 bases; J trimming: 4 bases; junction bases outside the gene matches: 5. There are 15 residues in the CDR3. CDR1 and CDR2 from the germline V gene are LGHNA and YSLEER. Here the CDR3 DNA reads TGCGCCAGCAGCCAAGATATACAGGGGCTCTATGGCTACACCTTC. Amino acid sequence: CASSQDIQGLYGYTF.

The chain couples TRBV11-3 to TRBJ2-3, with 9 bases fitting TRBD2. Per germline, CDR1 SGHNT and CDR2 YENEEA. The CDR3 extends over 15 amino acids. The J segment lost 1 base and the V segment lost 5 bases, leaving 4 bases of the junction unmatched. This CDR3 reads CASSAGGAGTDTQYF. The DNA of the CDR3 is TGTGCCAGCAGCGCGGGGGGGGCAGGCACAGATACGCAGTATTTT.

The chain's CDR3 is CASSLAPTGTRNSYEQYF. As DNA, the CDR3 is TGTGCCAGCAGCTTAGCTCCAACCGGGACTCGGAACTCCTACGAGCAGTACTTC. The chain employs TRBV11-2 and TRBJ2-7, with a weak D call TRBD2 (6 bases). Deletions cut 1 base from V and 0 bases from J, with 19 bases between. The CDR3 totals 18 residues. Germline CDR1 is SGHAT and CDR2 is FQNNGV.

The chain has TRBV9 and TRBJ2-2, with 9 positions matching TRBD2. V lost 4 bases, J lost 0 bases, and 4 bases stayed unmatched. The CDR3 runs to 16 residues. CDR1 SGDLS and CDR2 YYNGEE come from the germline V gene. The CDR3 reads CASSPLAGTNTGELFF. In nucleotides, the CDR3 is TGTGCCAGCAGCCCCCTAGCGGGGACGAACACCGGGGAGCTGTTTTTT.

V is TRBV5-1 and J is TRBJ2-1, with 9 bases matching TRBD1. V was pared by 4 bases and J by 4 bases, with 3 bases of the junction left unmatched. The CDR3 sequence is 14 residues long. From germline, CDR1 is SGHRS and CDR2 YFSETQ. CDR3 loop: CASSRQGEYNEQFF. In nucleotides, the CDR3 is TGCGCCAGCAGCCGACAGGGGGAATACAATGAGCAGTTCTTC.

The chain couples TRBV6-5 to TRBJ2-1, with D possibly matching TRBD1 (5 bases). The length of the CDR3 is 15 residues. CDR1 is MNHEY, CDR2 SVGAGI, per germline. Trimming pared 4 bases from V and 4 bases from J, leaving 14 bases between. The CDR3, as DNA: TGTGCCAGCAGTTTCGACAGAACTGCTTACAATGAGCAGTTCTTC. Translating gives CASSFDRTAYNEQFF.